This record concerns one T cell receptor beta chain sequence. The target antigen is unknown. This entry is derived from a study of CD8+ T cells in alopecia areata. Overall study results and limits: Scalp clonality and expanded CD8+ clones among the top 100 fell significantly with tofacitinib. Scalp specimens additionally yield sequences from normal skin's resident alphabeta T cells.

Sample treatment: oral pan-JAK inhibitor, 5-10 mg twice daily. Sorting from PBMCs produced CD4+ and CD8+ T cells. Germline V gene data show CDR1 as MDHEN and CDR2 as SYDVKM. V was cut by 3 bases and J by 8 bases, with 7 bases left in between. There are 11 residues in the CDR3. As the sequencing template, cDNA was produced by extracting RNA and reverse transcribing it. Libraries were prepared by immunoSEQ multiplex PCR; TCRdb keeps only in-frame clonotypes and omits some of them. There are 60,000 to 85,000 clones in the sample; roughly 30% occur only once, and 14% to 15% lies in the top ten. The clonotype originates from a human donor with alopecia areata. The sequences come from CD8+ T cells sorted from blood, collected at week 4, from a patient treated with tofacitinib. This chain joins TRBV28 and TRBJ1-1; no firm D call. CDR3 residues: CASSLSEEAFF. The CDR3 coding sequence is TGTGCCAGCAGTTTGAGTGAGGAAGCTTTCTTT.